This TCR beta chain stems from a study of T cells in Graves' hyperthyroidism and ophthalmopathy (dated by TCRdb to between 2017 and 2020). Study-level background: Peripheral blood samples were taken at the time of initial diagnosis, prior to any treatment. To identify TCR V-J signatures that set the groups apart, the researchers used a discovery cohort of more than 95 patients, made up of around 40 with Graves' ophthalmopathy and about 60 with stable Graves' hyperthyroidism. An independent validation cohort of about 20 hyperthyroidism patients and 15 or so patients who later progressed to ophthalmopathy tested prospective prediction of ophthalmopathy. For training and testing, the 100 patients in the discovery cohort were randomly divided in a 7:3 ratio. Thyroid tissue and blood T-cell repertoires from about six Graves' hyperthyroidism patients were also compared in the study. After sampling, hyperthyroidism patients received methimazole starting at 30 mg daily, and ophthalmopathy patients received high-dose intravenous methylprednisolone. The paper reports TCR Vbeta CDR3 sequencing of 140 or so peripheral blood samples: 43 ophthalmopathy, under 85 hyperthyroidism and 17 progressor patients.

A patient counted as having stable Graves' hyperthyroidism if no progression to ophthalmopathy occurred over 18 months of follow-up. Hyperthyroidism patients were newly diagnosed, had a disease duration of under 2 months, and were aged 18 to 65 years. The study excluded patients with uncontrolled infections, other autoimmune diseases, pregnancy or lactation. Clinical symptoms, serum thyroxine and TRAb, thyroid ultrasound, and orbital computed tomography formed the basis for the diagnoses. PBMCs were separated from 7.5 to 10 ml of fresh peripheral blood using Ficoll-Paque density gradient centrifugation. Trizol reagent was used to extract total RNA, and RNA quality was then checked on an Agilent 2100 Bioanalyzer. The CDR3 sequence holds 15 residues, the cysteine and phenylalanine included. The DNA shown is the 45-base CDR3, in frame from base 1. Per the germline V gene, SGHRS is the CDR1 and YFSETQ is the CDR2. Trimming takes 3 bases off V and 3 bases off J; junction bases not matched to a gene: 6.

Amplification of TCR beta CDR3 regions was carried out from RNA transcripts. A first-round RT-PCR of the TCR CDR3 used the HTBI primer set with the Qiagen OneStep RT-PCR kit. Libraries were constructed in a second round of multiplex PCR, after which size selection and purification were carried out. Libraries were sequenced paired-end with 100 bp reads on an Illumina HiSeq2000. Processing in the source paper ran as follows. SOAPnuke was used to process the raw data, with reads discarded if the reads contained adapters or uncalled bases, had a mean Phred below 15, or lacked an exact constant-primer or identifier match. High-quality paired reads were merged using COPE v1.2.5, and each unique nucleotide sequence was defined as a clonotype. Clonotypes were aligned to IMGT TRBV, TRBD and TRBJ reference segments using MiTCR v1.1. Only V-J combinations with frequency above 0.0001, covering roughly 99% of repertoires, were analysed. A TCS score was defined as the ratio of F50 (clonal expansion) to E x V (chaos), with BLOSUM62-based TCRdist applied between CDR3 peptides within each V-J. Welch's t-statistics and random forest reduced around 550 V-J features to roughly 13, which were used in a naive Bayes classifier (R e1071). TCRdb cleaned the public reads at Q25 with fastp, built clones with MiXCR and kept in-frame beta chains. Each CDR3 protein gets just one entry, which takes the most common genes and DNA from the rows behind it. These V and J calls are TCRdb output, not the study's own analysis. The sample table lists about 210,000 distinct CDR3 sequences, 17% of them with a count of one. Around 50% of the sample is taken by the ten largest.

The full study reports these points: During validation, the model predicted progression to ophthalmopathy a median of around 7 months ahead of onset, with around 65% sensitivity and almost 75% specificity. In cross-validation, a model built on a 13 V-J signature told ophthalmopathy apart from stable hyperthyroidism with under 90% sensitivity and roughly 82% specificity, and in testing the same model reached 80%/75%. Sample size was not statistically predetermined, and investigators were not blinded to group allocation. Most expanded thyroid clonotypes (frequency above 0.001) were also detected in blood, suggesting blood repertoires may reflect thyroid immune responses.

A few counts support this clonotype. It lacks a known antigen. Per-base qualities were not stored, and no clone one base away is much larger. Source material: blood. This TCR came from a man aged 45-65 years with Graves' hyperthyroidism. The chain links TRBV5-1 with TRBJ1-3; TRBD1 matches 7 bases in the middle. The CDR3 reads as follows: CASSSTGSGGNTIYF. Read as DNA, the sequence is TGCGCCAGCAGCTCGACAGGGTCTGGTGGAAACACCATATATTTT. The variable domain in full, with residues beyond the CDR3 obtained from the reference TRBV5-1 and TRBJ1-3 genes, is KAGVTQTPRYLIKTRGQQVTLSCSPISGHRSVSWYQQTPGQGLQFLFEYFSETQRNKGNFPGRFSGRQFSNSRSEMNVSTLELGDSALYLCASSSTGSGGNTIYFGEGSWLTVV.